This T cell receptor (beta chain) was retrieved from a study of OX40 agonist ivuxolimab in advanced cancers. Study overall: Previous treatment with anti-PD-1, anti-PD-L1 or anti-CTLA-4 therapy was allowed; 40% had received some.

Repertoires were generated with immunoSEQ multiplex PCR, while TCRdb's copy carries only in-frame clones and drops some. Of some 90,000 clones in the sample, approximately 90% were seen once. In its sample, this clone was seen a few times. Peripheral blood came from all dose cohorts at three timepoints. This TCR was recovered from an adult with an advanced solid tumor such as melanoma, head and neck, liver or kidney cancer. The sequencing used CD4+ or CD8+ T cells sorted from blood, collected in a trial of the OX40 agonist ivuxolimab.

CDR3 bases: TGTGCCAGCAGCCCCGACAGGGGGGGACCAGGCACTGAAGCTTTCTTT. Translation: CASSPDRGGPGTEAFF. The V call is TRBV4-2, the J call TRBJ1-1; 9 bases line up with TRBD1. Germline lookup yields CDR1 LGHNA and CDR2 YNFKEQ. The CDR3 runs 16 residues. V shed 4 bases, J shed 4 bases, and the junction held 10 bases outside the gene matches.